This T cell receptor (beta chain) was sequenced in a study of T-cell memory formation after mild COVID-19. Study-level results: Clones shrinking from day 15 to 85 showed even CD4/CD8 mixes; later expanders tilted CD4+.

V lost 5 bases and J 6 bases, leaving 5 bases between the germline ends. The length of the CDR3 is 10 residues. Germline CDR1 reads SEHNR; CDR2 reads FQNEAQ (reference sequence). This clonotype occurred a few times. Its antigen is still unknown. Each CDR3 protein gets one entry after TCRdb re-called the 5' RACE reads with MiXCR. This table has 580,000 or so distinct CDR3 sequences, roughly a sixth appearing once. The sequence was obtained from an adult woman who had mild COVID-19 (a few samples of this study predate the infection). Cell type and time point are not known. This chain joins TRBV7-9 and TRBJ2-7; D not resolved. Sequencing was done on a sample of PBMCs or a T cell subset sorted from them (not recorded which). The CDR3 DNA sequence: TGTGCCAGCAGCGGGCGCGAGCAGTACTTC. Protein: CASSGREQYF.